This entry is about one T cell receptor (beta chain). The data belong to a study of blood T cell repertoires in COVID-19. For the study at large: Samples taken during acute and convalescent COVID-19 were collected in the United States, Italy and Spain. PBMCs, B-cell-depleted T cells, or T cells provided the cDNA or gDNA that made up the material.

Under the authors' procedure: Counts of nucleated cells, estimated from reference gene primer amplification, were obtained. The protocol was immunoSEQ multiplex PCR, while the TCRdb copy is restricted to in-frame clones and leaves out a portion. The DNA was the basis for D and trimming; V, J and clone size are from that table. The sample yields around 240,000 clones, 84% seen once. Sequenced sample: peripheral blood. This TCR was recovered from a woman aged 40 to 50 who had recovered from COVID-19.

The CDR3 DNA is TGTGCCAGCAGTCACGAAACAGGGACCGGGTCACCCCTCCACTTT. Its protein product is CASSHETGTGSPLHF. The chain recombines TRBV6-5 with TRBJ1-6; TRBD1 might be the D (6 bases). This CDR3 has 15 residues. Germline V gene data show CDR1 as MNHEY and CDR2 as SVGAGI. Trimming shortened V by 5 bases and J by 10 bases, and 18 bases separated the two germline ends.